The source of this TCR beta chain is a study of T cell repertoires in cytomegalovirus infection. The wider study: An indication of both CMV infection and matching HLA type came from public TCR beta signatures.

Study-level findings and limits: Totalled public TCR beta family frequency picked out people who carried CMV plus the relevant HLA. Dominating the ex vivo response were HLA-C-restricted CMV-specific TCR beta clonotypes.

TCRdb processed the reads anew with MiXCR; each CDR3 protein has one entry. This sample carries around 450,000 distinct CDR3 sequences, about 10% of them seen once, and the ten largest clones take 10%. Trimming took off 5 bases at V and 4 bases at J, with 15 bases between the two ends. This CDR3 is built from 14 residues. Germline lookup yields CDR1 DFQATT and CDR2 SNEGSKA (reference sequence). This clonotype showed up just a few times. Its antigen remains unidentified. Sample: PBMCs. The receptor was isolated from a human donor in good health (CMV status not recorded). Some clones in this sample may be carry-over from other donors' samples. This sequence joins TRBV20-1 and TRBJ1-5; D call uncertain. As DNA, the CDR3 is TGCAGTGCTGTTGGGGAGGCGGGGAATCAGCCCCAGCATTTT. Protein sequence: CSAVGEAGNQPQHF.